These 9 T cell receptor beta chains share one sample of origin, sequenced in a study of blood T cell repertoires in COVID-19. Using immunoSEQ multiplex PCR, the repertoire was profiled, and TCRdb retains in-frame clones only, with some absent. The data hold hundreds of thousands of clones, with over 70% observed a single time. Specimen: peripheral blood. These receptors were collected from a woman aged 45-59 years with COVID-19, enrolled during active disease.

The rearrangement uses TRBV7-2 and TRBJ2-7, with TRBD2 matching 9 bases. This CDR3 comprises 15 residues. The trim removed 6 bases at V and 5 bases at J, leaving 11 bases unmatched. The germline CDR1 and CDR2 sequences are SGHTA and FQGNSA. The CDR3 region is CASRSGGGRAHEQYF. DNA of the CDR3: TGTGCCAGCAGATCAGGCGGCGGGAGGGCCCACGAGCAGTACTTC.

The chain joins TRBV25-1 to TRBJ1-1; a weak D match, TRBD1 (6 bases). The CDR3 extends over 13 amino acids. Trimming pared 6 bases from V and 1 base from J, leaving 9 bases between. Germline V lookup: CDR1 MGHDK, CDR2 SYGVNS. CDR3 loop: CASRGGGNTEAFF. As DNA, the CDR3 is TGTGCCAGCAGGGGAGGGGGGAACACTGAAGCTTTCTTT.

This rearrangement joins TRBV18 to TRBJ2-6; 9 nucleotides line up with TRBD1. This CDR3 comprises 17 residues. Germline V gives CDR1 KGHSH, CDR2 LQKENI. The ends lost 4 bases at V and 2 bases at J; junction bases unmatched: 6. The CDR3, as DNA: TGTGCCAGCTCACTACAGGGGGCGATGACTGGGGCCAACGTCCTGACTTTC. Its translation: CASSLQGAMTGANVLTF. Together with reference TRBV18 and TRBJ2-6, the CDR3 gives the full variable domain: NAGVMQNPRHLVRRRGQEARLRCSPMKGHSHVYWYRQLPEEGLKFMVYLQKENIIDESGMPKERFSAEFPKEGPSILRIQQVVRGDSAAYFCASSLQGAMTGANVLTFGAGSRLTVL.

This CDR3 reads CASSQVGRPYNEQFF. CDR3 DNA: TGTGCCAGCAGCCAAGTCGGGAGACCCTACAATGAGCAGTTCTTC. V gene TRBV3-1 (or the pseudogene TRBV3-2) combines with J gene TRBJ2-1; a possible D gene is TRBD2 (6 bases). V was pared by 1 base and J by 2 bases, with 9 bases between. CDR3 length: 15 amino acids. Germline lookup yields CDR1 LGHDT and CDR2 YNNKEL (reference sequence).

The count of this clone is one. V and J are TRBV16 and TRBJ2-3; D may be TRBD2 (5 bases). The CDR3 consists of 17 residues. CDR1 and CDR2 from the germline V gene are KGHSY and FQNENV. Trimming removed 4 bases at V and 2 bases at J, with 19 bases between. CDR3 DNA sequence: TGTGCCAGCAGCCGCTCTCTACCCGGACTCAACACAGATACGCAGTATTTT. Its protein is CASSRSLPGLNTDTQYF.

The V gene is TRBV5-4, the J gene TRBJ2-2, with 7 bases aligning to TRBD1. The V gene's germline CDR1 is SGHNT and CDR2 YYREEE (reference sequence). V gave up 5 bases and J gave up 7 bases; unmatched junction bases: 11. CDR3 size: 15 residues. CDR3 sequence: CASRKDRERGGELFF. The CDR3 bases are TGTGCCAGCAGAAAAGACAGGGAAAGAGGCGGGGAGCTGTTTTTT.

This chain links TRBV18 with TRBJ2-7; D possibly corresponds to TRBD2 (6 bases). Germline lookup yields CDR1 KGHSH and CDR2 LQKENI. The CDR3 contains 13 residues. Trimming pared 1 base from V and 4 bases from J, leaving 8 bases between. The CDR3 is CASSPRREYEQYF. The CDR3, as DNA: TGTGCCAGCTCACCACGTCGGGAGTACGAGCAGTACTTC. Combining the CDR3 with reference TRBV18 and TRBJ2-7 gives the whole variable domain NAGVMQNPRHLVRRRGQEARLRCSPMKGHSHVYWYRQLPEEGLKFMVYLQKENIIDESGMPKERFSAEFPKEGPSILRIQQVVRGDSAAYFCASSPRREYEQYFGPGTRLTVT.

This chain uses TRBV18 with TRBJ2-7, with D tentatively TRBD1 (6 bases). Germline-derived CDR1 and CDR2 are KGHSH and LQKENI. This CDR3 comprises 15 residues. V was pared by 4 bases and J by 2 bases, with 15 bases between. In nucleotides, the CDR3 is TGTGCCAGCTCACGGTTTGAGGGGGATGCCTACGAGCAGTACTTC. Its protein is CASSRFEGDAYEQYF.

CDR3 in amino acids: CASRGDRPYEQYF. In DNA form, the CDR3 reads TGTGCCAGCAGAGGGGACAGACCCTACGAGCAGTACTTC. The chain employs TRBV7-8 and TRBJ2-7, with TRBD1 identical over 7 bases. The CDR3 contains 13 residues. Per the germline V gene, CDR1 is SGHVS and CDR2 is FQNEAQ. V shed 6 bases and J 2 bases; nucleotides not matched to a gene: 4.